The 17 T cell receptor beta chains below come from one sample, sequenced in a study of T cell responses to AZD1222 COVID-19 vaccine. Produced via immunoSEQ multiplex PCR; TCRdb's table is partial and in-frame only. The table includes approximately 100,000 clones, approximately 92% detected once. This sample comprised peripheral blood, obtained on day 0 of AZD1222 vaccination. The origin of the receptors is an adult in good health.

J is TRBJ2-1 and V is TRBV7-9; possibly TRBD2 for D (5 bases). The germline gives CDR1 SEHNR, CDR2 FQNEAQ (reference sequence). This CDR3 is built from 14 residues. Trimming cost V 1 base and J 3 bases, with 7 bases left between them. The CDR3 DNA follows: TGTGCCAGCAGCTTAGAGAGGGACTACAATGAGCAGTTCTTC. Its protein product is CASSLERDYNEQFF.

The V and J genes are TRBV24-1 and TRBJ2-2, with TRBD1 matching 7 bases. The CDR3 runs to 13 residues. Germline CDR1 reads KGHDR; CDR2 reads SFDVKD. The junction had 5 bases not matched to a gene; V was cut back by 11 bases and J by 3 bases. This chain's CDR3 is CASAGGYTGELFF. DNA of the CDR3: TGTGCCAGTGCAGGGGGTTACACCGGGGAGCTGTTTTTT.

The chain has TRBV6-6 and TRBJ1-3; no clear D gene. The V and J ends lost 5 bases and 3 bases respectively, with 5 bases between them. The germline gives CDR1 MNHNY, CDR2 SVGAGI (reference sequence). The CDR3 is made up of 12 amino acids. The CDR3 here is CASSPNGNTIYF. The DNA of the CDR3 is TGTGCCAGCAGTCCGAATGGAAACACCATATATTTT.

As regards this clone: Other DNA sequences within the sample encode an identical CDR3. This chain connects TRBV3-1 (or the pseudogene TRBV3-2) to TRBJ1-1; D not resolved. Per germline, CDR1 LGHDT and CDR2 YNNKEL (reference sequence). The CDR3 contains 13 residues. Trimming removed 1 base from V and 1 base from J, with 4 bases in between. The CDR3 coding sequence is TGTGCCAGCAGCCAAGGAGGGAACACTGAAGCTTTCTTT. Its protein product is CASSQGGNTEAFF.

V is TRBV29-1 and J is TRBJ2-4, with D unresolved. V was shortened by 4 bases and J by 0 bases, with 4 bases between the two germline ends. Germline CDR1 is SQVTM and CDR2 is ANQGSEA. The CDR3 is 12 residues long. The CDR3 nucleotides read TGCAGCGTTGGGTTAGCCAAAAACATTCAGTACTTC. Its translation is CSVGLAKNIQYF.

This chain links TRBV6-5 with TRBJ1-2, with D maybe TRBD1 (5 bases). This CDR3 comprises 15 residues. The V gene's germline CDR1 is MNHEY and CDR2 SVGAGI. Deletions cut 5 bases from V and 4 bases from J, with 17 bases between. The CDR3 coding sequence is TGTGCCAGCAGTAAGTTGTCTACAGGCGTCTATGGCTACACCTTC. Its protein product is CASSKLSTGVYGYTF.

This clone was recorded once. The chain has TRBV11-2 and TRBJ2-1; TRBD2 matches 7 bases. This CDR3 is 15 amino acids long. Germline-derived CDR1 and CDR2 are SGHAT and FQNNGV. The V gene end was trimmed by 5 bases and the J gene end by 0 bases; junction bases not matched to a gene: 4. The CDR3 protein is CASSVAGSSYNEQFF. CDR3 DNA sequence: TGTGCCAGCAGCGTAGCGGGTAGCTCCTACAATGAGCAGTTCTTC.

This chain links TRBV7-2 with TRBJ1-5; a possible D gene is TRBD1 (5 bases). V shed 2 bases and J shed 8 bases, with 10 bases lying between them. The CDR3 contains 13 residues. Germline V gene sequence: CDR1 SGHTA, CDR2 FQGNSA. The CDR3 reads CASSLHRGEPQHF. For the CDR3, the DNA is TGTGCCAGCAGCTTACACCGGGGCGAGCCCCAGCATTTT.

As DNA, the CDR3 is TGTGCCACCAGCAGTCAGGCCGTACGTCAAGAGACCCAGTACTTC. It encodes CATSSQAVRQETQYF. The chain joins TRBV15 to TRBJ2-5, with no clear D. V was clipped by 3 bases and J by 2 bases, with 13 bases between them. Germline-derived CDR1 and CDR2 are LNHNV and YYDKDF (reference sequence). The CDR3 runs to 15 residues.

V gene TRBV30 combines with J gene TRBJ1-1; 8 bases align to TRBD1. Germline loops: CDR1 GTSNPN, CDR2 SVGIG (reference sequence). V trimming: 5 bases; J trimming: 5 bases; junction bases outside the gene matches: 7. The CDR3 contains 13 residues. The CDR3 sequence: CAWDTGGGTEAFF. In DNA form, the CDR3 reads TGTGCCTGGGACACAGGGGGAGGGACTGAAGCTTTCTTT.

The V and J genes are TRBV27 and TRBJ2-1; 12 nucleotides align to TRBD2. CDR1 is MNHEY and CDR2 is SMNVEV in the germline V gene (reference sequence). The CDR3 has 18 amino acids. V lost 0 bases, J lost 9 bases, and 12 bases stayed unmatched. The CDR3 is CASSLSPETSGSVGEQFF. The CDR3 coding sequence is TGTGCCAGCAGTTTATCTCCTGAGACTAGCGGGAGTGTGGGTGAGCAGTTCTTC.

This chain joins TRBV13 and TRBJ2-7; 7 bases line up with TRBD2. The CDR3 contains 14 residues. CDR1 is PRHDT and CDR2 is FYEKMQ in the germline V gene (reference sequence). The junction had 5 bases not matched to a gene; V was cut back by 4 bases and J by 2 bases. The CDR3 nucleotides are TGTGCCAGCAGCTCATCCGGGACTACCTACGAGCAGTACTTC. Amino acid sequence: CASSSSGTTYEQYF.

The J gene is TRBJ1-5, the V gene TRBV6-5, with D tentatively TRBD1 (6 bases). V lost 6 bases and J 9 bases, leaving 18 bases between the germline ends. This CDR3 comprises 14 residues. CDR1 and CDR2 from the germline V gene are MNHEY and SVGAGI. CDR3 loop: CASRLSGEVGPQHF. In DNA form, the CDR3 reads TGTGCCAGCAGACTATCAGGGGAGGTAGGGCCCCAGCATTTT.

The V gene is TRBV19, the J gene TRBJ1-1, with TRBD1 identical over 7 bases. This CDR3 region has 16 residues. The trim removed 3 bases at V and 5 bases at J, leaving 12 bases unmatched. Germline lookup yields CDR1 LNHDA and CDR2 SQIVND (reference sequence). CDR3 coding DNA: TGTGCCAGTAGTATTGGAAGTACAGGGGAGAGAACTGAAGCTTTCTTT. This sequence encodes CASSIGSTGERTEAFF.

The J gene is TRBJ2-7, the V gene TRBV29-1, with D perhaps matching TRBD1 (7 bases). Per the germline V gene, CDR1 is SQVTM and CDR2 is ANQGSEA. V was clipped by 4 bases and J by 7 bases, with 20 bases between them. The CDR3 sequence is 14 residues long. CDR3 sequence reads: CSVAGGTLWREQYF. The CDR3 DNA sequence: TGCAGCGTTGCAGGGGGGACTCTATGGCGGGAGCAGTACTTC.

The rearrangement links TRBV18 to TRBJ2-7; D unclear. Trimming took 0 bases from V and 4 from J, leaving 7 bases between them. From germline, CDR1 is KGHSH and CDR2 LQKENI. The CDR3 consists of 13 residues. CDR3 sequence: CASSPPSRYEQYF. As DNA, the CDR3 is TGTGCCAGCTCACCACCAAGCAGGTACGAGCAGTACTTC.

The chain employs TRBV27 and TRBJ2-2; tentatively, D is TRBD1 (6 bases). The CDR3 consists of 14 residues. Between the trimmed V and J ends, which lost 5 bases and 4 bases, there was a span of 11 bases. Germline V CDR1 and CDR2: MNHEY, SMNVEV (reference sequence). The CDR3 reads CASSALGGTGELFF. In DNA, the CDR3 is TGTGCCAGCAGTGCCCTAGGGGGCACCGGGGAGCTGTTTTTT.